The present T cell receptor (beta chain) was sequenced within a study of PD-1 blockade in classical Hodgkin lymphoma. Profiled with immunoSEQ multiplex PCR; TCRdb holds only in-frame clones, not every one. The sample lists 90,000 or so clones, 80% to 95% occurring once. Study-wide results and caveats: Baseline diversity in complete responders resembled that of newly diagnosed patients. Reports indicated that newly diagnosed patients had lower baseline TCR diversity than healthy donors did.

Each and every patient relapsed after autologous stem cell transplantation, and patients got differing brentuximab vedotin exposure. Germline CDR1 reads SGHVS; CDR2 reads FQNEAQ. The V and J ends lost 7 bases and 4 bases respectively, with 20 bases between them. This CDR3 is built from 16 residues. Turning to this clone: The antigen remains undetermined.

The sample here was peripheral blood mononuclear cells (PBMCs), taken before the second cycle of nivolumab. This sequence was found in a human donor with classical Hodgkin lymphoma. The V and J genes are TRBV7-8 and TRBJ2-1; D call uncertain. CDR3 bases: TGTGCCAGCATCCCCCCGATGGGTGTGGGATACAATGAGCAGTTCTTC. As protein: CASIPPMGVGYNEQFF.